These 28 T cell receptor beta chains came from one sample sequenced in a study of blood T cell repertoires in COVID-19. TCRdb's table, derived via immunoSEQ multiplex PCR, lists solely in-frame clones and lacks some. The sample contains 150,000 to 200,000 clones, 70% to 90% of which appear only once. The sample consisted of peripheral blood. The source of these receptors is a man in his 60s with active or convalescent COVID-19.

The chain is built from TRBV5-1 and TRBJ1-2; 7 nucleotides line up with TRBD1. Germline V gives CDR1 SGHRS, CDR2 YFSETQ. With 5 bases clipped from V and 3 bases from J, the junction kept 10 bases outside the gene matches. The CDR3 sequence is 15 residues long. For the CDR3, the DNA is TGCGCCAGCAGGCCTGGGAGCAGGGGGGACTATGGCTACACCTTC. Its translation: CASRPGSRGDYGYTF.

This chain uses TRBV4-1 with TRBJ2-7; D ambiguous. Germline V gene sequence: CDR1 MGHRA, CDR2 YSYEKL. The germline V and J ends were trimmed by 4 bases and 3 bases, with 13 bases remaining between them. The CDR3 extends over 14 amino acids. DNA of the CDR3: TGCGCCAGCAGCCCGGGTTTACTAAACTACGAGCAGTACTTC. Amino acid sequence: CASSPGLLNYEQYF.

The genes are TRBV5-4 and TRBJ1-1; 12 positions agree with TRBD1. CDR1 and CDR2 from the germline V gene are SGHNT and YYREEE (reference sequence). The CDR3 extends over 16 amino acids. V lost 0 bases to trimming and J lost 5 bases; unmatched junction nucleotides: 5. The CDR3 nucleotides read TGTGCCAGCAGCTTGGGGGGGACAGGGGGCTATACTGAAGCTTTCTTT. This codes for CASSLGGTGGYTEAFF.

The CDR3 DNA reads as TGTGCCAGCAGCCACAATGGGGGCATAGGGACCCAGTACTTC. This sequence encodes CASSHNGGIGTQYF. This chain connects TRBV7-9 to TRBJ2-5; D may be TRBD1 (6 bases). V shed 5 bases and J shed 7 bases, with 17 bases lying between them. From germline, CDR1 is SEHNR and CDR2 FQNEAQ (reference sequence). This CDR3 is built from 14 residues.

This rearrangement joins TRBV5-1 to TRBJ2-2; tentative D call: TRBD1 (6 bases). V was shortened by 3 bases and J by 5 bases, with 14 bases between the two germline ends. CDR1 and CDR2 (germline): SGHRS, YFSETQ. The CDR3 runs to 15 residues. The CDR3 DNA sequence: TGCGCCAGCAGCTCTACAGGGTGGAGGACCGGGGAGCTGTTTTTT. Translated: CASSSTGWRTGELFF. Variable domain in full (rest from reference TRBV5-1 and TRBJ2-2): KAGVTQTPRYLIKTRGQQVTLSCSPISGHRSVSWYQQTPGQGLQFLFEYFSETQRNKGNFPGRFSGRQFSNSRSEMNVSTLELGDSALYLCASSSTGWRTGELFFGEGSRLTVL.

This chain uses TRBV27 with TRBJ1-4; 7 bases line up with TRBD1. With V trimmed by 6 bases and J by 5 bases, 6 bases remained unmatched. There are 14 residues in the CDR3. Germline V lookup: CDR1 MNHEY, CDR2 SMNVEV (reference sequence). CDR3 region: CASSRTGINEKLFF. CDR3 DNA sequence: TGTGCCAGCAGCAGGACAGGAATAAATGAAAAACTGTTTTTT.

The rearrangement uses TRBV5-1 and TRBJ2-3, with TRBD2 matching 12 bases. Trimming took 4 bases from V and 5 from J; bases not matched to a gene: 8. This CDR3 is built from 16 residues. The germline gives CDR1 SGHRS, CDR2 YFSETQ. CDR3 sequence reads: CASSILAGGPGDTQYF. The DNA for the CDR3 is TGCGCCAGCAGCATCCTAGCGGGGGGGCCGGGAGATACGCAGTATTTT.

This chain connects TRBV6-2 or TRBV6-3 to TRBJ2-7; TRBD2 agrees at 14 bases. The CDR3 has 17 amino acids. Germline assignment: CDR1 MNHEY and CDR2 SVGEGT. The V segment lost 4 bases and the J segment 2 bases; nucleotides outside the gene matches: 7. Written as DNA, the CDR3 is TGTGCCAGCAGTTCGGGACTAGCGGGGGAAGTCGCCTACGAGCAGTACTTC. Protein: CASSSGLAGEVAYEQYF.

The CDR3 bases are TGTGCCAGCAGTATCAGTTTCAATCAGCCCCAGCATTTT. Translation gives CASSISFNQPQHF. V usage is TRBV6-5 and J usage is TRBJ1-5; no reliable D call. The CDR3 length is 13 residues. CDR1 is MNHEY, CDR2 SVGAGI, per germline. The V and J ends lost 5 bases and 3 bases respectively, with 8 bases between them.

CDR3 amino acids: CAWSVAGIRGYEQYF. The CDR3 region has the DNA TGTGCCTGGAGTGTGGCAGGGATAAGGGGATACGAGCAGTACTTC. The chain joins TRBV30 to TRBJ2-7; a weak D match, TRBD1 (5 bases). The germline V and J ends were trimmed by 0 bases and 4 bases, with 16 bases remaining between them. The CDR3 runs 15 residues. Germline V gene data show CDR1 as GTSNPN and CDR2 as SVGIG (reference sequence). Variable domain in full (rest from reference TRBV30 and TRBJ2-7): SQTIHQWPATLVQPVGSPLSLECTVEGTSNPNLYWYRQAAGRGLQLLFYSVGIGQISSEVPQNLSASRPQDRQFILSSKKLLLSDSGFYLCAWSVAGIRGYEQYFGPGTRLTVT.

The rearrangement links TRBV2 to TRBJ2-3; 9 bases are a match to TRBD2. The V segment lost 6 bases and the J segment 2 bases; nucleotides outside the gene matches: 3. Looked up from germline, CDR1 is SNHLY and CDR2 is FYNNEI. The CDR3 is 14 residues long. The CDR3 loop reads CASRRLADTDTQYF. CDR3 in DNA: TGTGCCAGCAGACGACTAGCGGACACAGATACGCAGTATTTT.

The chain has TRBV4-1 and TRBJ2-1; TRBD2 aligns across 12 bases. Germline CDR1 is MGHRA and CDR2 is YSYEKL. The V segment lost 1 base and the J segment 7 bases; nucleotides outside the gene matches: 5. The CDR3 spans 16 residues. CDR3: CASSQVYLAGGNEQFF. For the CDR3, the DNA is TGCGCCAGCAGCCAAGTGTATCTAGCGGGGGGGAATGAGCAGTTCTTC.

J is TRBJ2-2 and V is TRBV20-1, with D tentatively TRBD2 (5 bases). Germline V gene sequence: CDR1 DFQATT, CDR2 SNEGSKA (reference sequence). V shed 5 bases and J shed 5 bases, with 6 bases lying between them. This CDR3 is built from 11 residues. The CDR3 sequence is CSAEGTGELFF. DNA of the CDR3: TGCAGTGCTGAGGGAACCGGGGAGCTGTTTTTT.

This clone was recorded only once. The rearrangement links TRBV5-1 to TRBJ1-2, with D perhaps matching TRBD1 (6 bases). This CDR3 is built from 14 residues. V lost 6 bases, J lost 0 bases, and 12 bases lay in between. CDR1 SGHRS and CDR2 YFSETQ come from the germline V gene. The CDR3 spells CASNPGESNYGYTF. The CDR3 nucleotides are TGCGCCAGCAATCCAGGGGAGTCTAACTATGGCTACACCTTC.

About this clone: This specimen includes other DNA sequences encoding the same CDR3. The chain is built from TRBV27 and TRBJ1-2, with TRBD1 matching over 9 bases. CDR1 and CDR2 (germline): MNHEY, SMNVEV (reference sequence). J lost 4 bases, V lost 5 bases, and 5 bases had no gene match. This CDR3 contains 14 residues. The CDR3 loop is CASSPLGQGYGYTF. The CDR3 DNA reads as TGTGCCAGCAGTCCACTGGGACAGGGCTATGGCTACACCTTC.

This clone has only a few counts. This sequence joins TRBV6-5 and TRBJ1-1, with D perhaps matching TRBD1 (6 bases). This CDR3 is built from 13 residues. Germline CDR1 reads MNHEY; CDR2 reads SVGAGI. The V gene lost 6 bases and the J gene lost 6 bases, with 14 bases spanning the gap. DNA of the CDR3: TGTGCCAGCAGGGATGGACAGAGGCCTGAAGCTTTCTTT. This encodes CASRDGQRPEAFF.

The chain carries TRBV19 and TRBJ1-6; D is uncertain. Trimming took off 6 bases at V and 7 bases at J, with 7 bases between the two ends. Germline CDR1 is LNHDA and CDR2 is SQIVND (reference sequence). This CDR3 contains 12 residues. The CDR3 reads CASRGRNSPLHF. The CDR3 coding sequence is TGTGCCAGTAGGGGGAGGAATTCACCCCTCCACTTT.

The chain combines TRBV5-1 with TRBJ2-1, with D tentatively TRBD2 (6 bases). Trimming took 0 bases from V and 4 from J, leaving 11 bases between them. This CDR3 contains 15 residues. Per the germline V gene, CDR1 is SGHRS and CDR2 is YFSETQ. In nucleotides, the CDR3 is TGCGCCAGCAGCTTGGATAGTAGCGGATACAATGAGCAGTTCTTC. It is translated as CASSLDSSGYNEQFF.

The CDR3 DNA sequence: TGTGCCAGCAGCAGAAGGGGGAAAGAGGCTAGGGAGCTGTTTTTT. It specifies CASSRRGKEARELFF. The chain employs TRBV21-1 and TRBJ2-2; TRBD1 was called by the table and not checked on the DNA. TRBV21-1 is tagged as a pseudogene. The CDR3 loop spans 15 amino acids.

The rearrangement joins TRBV5-1 to TRBJ1-1, with D perhaps matching TRBD1 (5 bases). The CDR3 loop spans 14 amino acids. The germline V and J ends were trimmed by 2 bases and 7 bases, with 15 bases remaining between them. Germline loops: CDR1 SGHRS, CDR2 YFSETQ. CDR3 coding DNA: TGCGCCAGCAGCTTACGGGGGGGTTATGGTGAAGCTTTCTTT. Its protein is CASSLRGGYGEAFF.

This chain joins TRBV12-3 or TRBV12-4 and TRBJ2-7; no clear D. This CDR3 spans 12 amino acids. Trimming took off 3 bases at V and 0 bases at J, with 3 bases between the two ends. CDR3 residues: CASSFISYEQYF. The CDR3 nucleotides are TGTGCCAGCAGTTTCATCTCCTACGAGCAGTACTTC.

The rearrangement joins TRBV18 to TRBJ2-7; D is undetermined. The germline V and J ends were trimmed by 4 bases and 1 base, with 8 bases remaining between them. Germline CDR1 reads KGHSH; CDR2 reads LQKENI. The CDR3 is 13 residues long. CDR3 DNA: TGTGCCAGCTCACTCCGCGTATCCTACGAGCAGTACTTC. Residues: CASSLRVSYEQYF.

The CDR3 sequence is CASGLGMAQYF. CDR3 nucleotides: TGTGCTAGTGGTCTCGGGATGGCCCAGTACTTC. J is TRBJ2-5 and V is TRBV12-5; tentative D call: TRBD2 (5 bases). Looked up from germline, CDR1 is LGHNT and CDR2 is FRNRAP. The V gene lost 5 bases and the J gene lost 9 bases, with 10 bases spanning the gap. This CDR3 region has 11 residues. Together with reference TRBV12-5 and TRBJ2-5, the CDR3 gives the full variable domain: DARVTQTPRHKVTEMGQEVTMRCQPILGHNTVFWYRQTMMQGLELLAYFRNRAPLDDSGMPKDRFSAEMPDATLATLKIQPSEPRDSAVYFCASGLGMAQYFGPGTRLLVL.

The chain joins TRBV4-1 to TRBJ1-4; a possible D gene is TRBD1 (5 bases). Germline V gene lookup returns CDR1 MGHRA and CDR2 YSYEKL. The V and J ends lost 4 bases and 0 bases respectively, with 12 bases between them. The CDR3 contains 16 residues. This CDR3 reads CASSLRGLSTNEKLFF. The CDR3 DNA reads as TGCGCCAGCAGCCTTAGGGGTCTATCAACTAATGAAAAACTGTTTTTT.

This chain joins TRBV19 and TRBJ1-5, with D possibly TRBD1 on 5 matching bases. The length of the CDR3 is 14 residues. Trimming cost V 10 bases and J 2 bases, with 15 bases left between them. From germline, CDR1 is LNHDA and CDR2 SQIVND (reference sequence). The CDR3 protein is CATKTGAGNQPQHF. CDR3 bases: TGTGCCACGAAAACAGGTGCGGGCAATCAGCCCCAGCATTTT.

The chain joins TRBV7-9 to TRBJ1-2; TRBD1 agrees at 10 bases. Losses at the gene ends were 5 bases for V and 7 bases for J; bases not matched to a gene: 7. The CDR3 is 14 residues long. Per germline, CDR1 SEHNR and CDR2 FQNEAQ (reference sequence). CDR3 amino acids: CASSPSTGGSGYTF. Here the CDR3 DNA reads TGTGCCAGCAGCCCCTCGACAGGGGGCAGTGGCTACACCTTC.

This rearrangement joins TRBV10-3 to TRBJ2-4, with TRBD1 matching over 8 bases. Germline V gene sequence: CDR1 ENHRY, CDR2 SYGVKD. The CDR3 has 14 residues. With 10 bases clipped from V and 4 bases from J, the junction kept 9 bases outside the gene matches. CDR3 residues: CATGVDREKNIQYF. The CDR3 DNA reads TGTGCCACCGGGGTGGACAGGGAAAAAAACATTCAGTACTTC.

This clone was recorded once. The chain combines TRBV7-9 with TRBJ2-4, with TRBD1 identical over 8 bases. Trimming at V came to 0 bases and at J to 2 bases, leaving 3 bases not matched to a gene. Germline CDR1 SEHNR, CDR2 FQNEAQ (reference sequence). This CDR3 contains 16 residues. The DNA of the CDR3 is TGTGCCAGCAGCTTAGCCGGGACAGGCCCCAAAAACATTCAGTACTTC. The encoded protein is CASSLAGTGPKNIQYF.